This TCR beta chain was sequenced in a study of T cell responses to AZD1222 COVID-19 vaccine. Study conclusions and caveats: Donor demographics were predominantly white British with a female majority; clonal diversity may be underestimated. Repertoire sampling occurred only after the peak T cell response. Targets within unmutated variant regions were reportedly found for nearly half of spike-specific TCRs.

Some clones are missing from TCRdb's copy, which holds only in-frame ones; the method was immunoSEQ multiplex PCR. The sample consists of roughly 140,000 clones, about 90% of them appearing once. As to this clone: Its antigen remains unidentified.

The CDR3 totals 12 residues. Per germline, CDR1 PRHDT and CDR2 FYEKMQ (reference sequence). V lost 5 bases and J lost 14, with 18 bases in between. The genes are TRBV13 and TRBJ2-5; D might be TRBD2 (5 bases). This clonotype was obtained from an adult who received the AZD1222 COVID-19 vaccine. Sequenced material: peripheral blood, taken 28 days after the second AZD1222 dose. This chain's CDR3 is CASSLASESPYF. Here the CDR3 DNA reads TGTGCCAGCAGCCTAGCATCCGAAAGCCCCTACTTC.